This T cell receptor beta chain emerged from a study of T-cell memory formation after mild COVID-19. The CDR3 sequence is 14 residues long. V was clipped by 5 bases and J by 3 bases, with 14 bases between them. The germline V gene has CDR1 SGHRS and CDR2 YFSETQ. TCRdb ran MiXCR on the 5' RACE reads and lists one entry per CDR3 protein. The repertoire holds 75,000 to 95,000 distinct CDR3 sequences, with roughly an eighth as singletons. This chain uses TRBV5-1 with TRBJ2-5; D possibly corresponds to TRBD1 (6 bases). The TCR sequence derives from an adult woman who had mild COVID-19 (a few samples of this study predate the infection). Cell type and time point are not known. Sequencing was carried out using PBMCs or a T cell subset sorted from them (not recorded which). For the CDR3, the DNA is TGCGCCAGCAGTAGGGACAAGGGTAAAGAGACCCAGTACTTC. Amino acids: CASSRDKGKETQYF.